This TCR beta chain came from a study of blood T cell repertoires in COVID-19 (dated by TCRdb to 2018 to 2021). Turning to the overall study: Collaborator samples came from the United States, Italy and Spain and covered acute and convalescent phases of COVID-19. The prospective study material was composed of cDNA or gDNA derived from T cells, B-cell-depleted T cells, or PBMCs. Deeply sampled blood TCRbeta repertoires from subjects exposed to, actively infected with, or recovered from COVID-19 were included in the dataset. A freely available public database, intended as a resource for researchers studying the immune response to SARS-CoV-2, is where the repertoires were released. Samples were obtained from the ongoing ImmuneRACE study (first 160 participants) and from 1,200 or so subjects provided by 6 global collaborators. A de-identified subject ID, COVID-19 status, age in years and sex were almost always included in the sample metadata. Where available, HLA class I and class II types were taken from metadata supplied by the sample provider and were not determined by assay-based typing.

What the study reported, not specific to this receptor: Clinical and demographic metadata were provided uncurated, with the amount varying by source and participant.

The collaborating institutions used their own protocols to collect whole blood in K2EDTA tubes. For TCRbeta analysis, collaborators shipped samples in one of three forms: frozen whole blood, isolated PBMCs, or DNA extracted from either of those sample types. TCRbeta CDR3 regions were amplified from genomic DNA using the immunoSEQ Assay, a bias-controlled multiplex PCR. The authors' analysis ran thus. Nucleated cell counts per sample were estimated from amplification of reference gene primers within the assay. Sequence reads were collapsed and filtered to measure the absolute abundance of every unique TCRbeta CDR3 rearrangement. For each sample, productive Simpson clonality was calculated as the square root of Simpson's diversity index across productive rearrangements. What TCRdb holds here is the immuneACCESS table cut down to in-frame rearrangements. Part of the clones is not present; checked against another copy, under half of the missing clones reflect an unresolved V gene, and the others are unexplained. V and J calls and clone size are given by that table; D and trimming were obtained from the DNA. The sample table shows 15,000 or so clones, and approximately 87% are seen once. Roughly 32% of the sample belongs to the ten largest clones.

Trimming leaves V shorter by 6 bases and J shorter by 2 bases, with the junction holding 9 bases beyond the gene matches. CDR1 KGHSH and CDR2 LQKENI are derived from the germline V gene. The CDR3 runs 15 amino acids, cysteine and phenylalanine included. Just the 45-base CDR3 DNA is kept, in frame starting at base 1. This clone has just one count. Its antigen is not yet known. Per-base qualities were not stored, and no clone one base away is much larger. The specimen was peripheral blood. The sequence links TRBV18 to TRBJ2-5, with 7 bases in between that match TRBD2. The TCR was taken from a human donor in a cohort sampled during active COVID-19. The CDR3 has the sequence CASSQLAVTQETQYF. The base sequence is TGTGCCAGCTCTCAGCTAGCGGTGACTCAAGAGACCCAGTACTTC.